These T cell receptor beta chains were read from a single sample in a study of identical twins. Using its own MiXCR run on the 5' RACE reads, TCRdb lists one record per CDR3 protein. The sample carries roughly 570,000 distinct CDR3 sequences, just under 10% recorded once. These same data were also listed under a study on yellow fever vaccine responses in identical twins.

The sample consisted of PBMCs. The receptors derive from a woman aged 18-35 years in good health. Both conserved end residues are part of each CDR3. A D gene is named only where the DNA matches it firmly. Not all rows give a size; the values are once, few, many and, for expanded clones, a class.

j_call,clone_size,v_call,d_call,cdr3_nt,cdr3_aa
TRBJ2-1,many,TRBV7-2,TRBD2,TGTGCCAGCAGCCGGACTAGCGGGAGTTGGGATGAGCAGTTCTTC,CASSRTSGSWDEQFF
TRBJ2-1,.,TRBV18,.,TGTGCCAGCTCACCTAGCGGTCATGAGCAGTTCTTC,CASSPSGHEQFF
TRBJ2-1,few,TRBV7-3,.,TGTGCCAGCAGCTTGGGATCGCCCGGCTACAATGAGCAGTTCTTC,CASSLGSPGYNEQFF
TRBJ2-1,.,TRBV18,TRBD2,TGTGCCAGCTCAAGAAGCGGGGAATACTCCTACAATGAGCAGTTCTTC,CASSRSGEYSYNEQFF
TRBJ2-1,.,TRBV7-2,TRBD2,TGTGCCAGCAGCTTCTCTAGCGGGGACAATGAGCAGTTCTTC,CASSFSSGDNEQFF
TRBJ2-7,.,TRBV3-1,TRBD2,TGTGCCAGCAGCCACAGCGGGAGGGCCTACGAGCAGTACTTC,CASSHSGRAYEQYF
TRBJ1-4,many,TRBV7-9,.,TGTGCCAGCAGCAGGACAAATGAAAAACTGTTTTTT,CASSRTNEKLFF
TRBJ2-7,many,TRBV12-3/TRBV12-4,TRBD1,TGTGCCAGCAGTCCGGGACAGGGGTTGGGCGAGCAGTACTTC,CASSPGQGLGEQYF
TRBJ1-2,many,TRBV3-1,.,TGTGCCAGCAGCCAAGACGGAGGCAGATCGTATGGCTACACCTTC,CASSQDGGRSYGYTF
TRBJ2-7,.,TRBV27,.,TGTGCCAGCAGTCTAACGGCTTGGGACGAGCAGTACTTC,CASSLTAWDEQYF
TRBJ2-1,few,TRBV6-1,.,TGTGCCAGCAGCCCAGCCGGCGCCTCCTACAATGAGCAGTTCTTC,CASSPAGASYNEQFF
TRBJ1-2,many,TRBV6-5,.,TGTGCCAGCAGTTACTCTCCACAGAAAAACTATGGCTACACCTTC,CASSYSPQKNYGYTF
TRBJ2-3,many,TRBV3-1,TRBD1,TGTGCCAGCAGCCAACCACCCTCTGCCGGGACAGGGACCACAGATACGCAGTATTTT,CASSQPPSAGTGTTDTQYF
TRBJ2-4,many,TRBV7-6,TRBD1,TGTGCCAGCAGCCCACAACAGGGGCCCAAAAACATTCAGTACTTC,CASSPQQGPKNIQYF
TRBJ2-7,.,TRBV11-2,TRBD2,TGTGCCAGCAGCTTGAGGCCTAGCGGGGGGGGTAGCTCCTACGAGCAGTACTTC,CASSLRPSGGGSSYEQYF
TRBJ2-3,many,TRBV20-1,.,TGCAGTCCAGGCCCCTATACCGATACGCAGTATTTT,CSPGPYTDTQYF
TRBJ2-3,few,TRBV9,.,TGTGCCAGCAGCGTAGTTATTAACGTTGAGCCAGATACGCAGTATTTT,CASSVVINVEPDTQYF
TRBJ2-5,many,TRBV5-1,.,TGCGCCAGCAGCTACTTCGGGAGCCAAGAGACCCAGTACTTC,CASSYFGSQETQYF
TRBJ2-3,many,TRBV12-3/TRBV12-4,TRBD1,TGTGCCAGCAGTCCCGGGACAGCTCCAGATACGCAGTATTTT,CASSPGTAPDTQYF
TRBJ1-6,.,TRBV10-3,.,TGTGCCATCAGTGAGTCGAATACGGCTGGGAATTCACCCCTCCACTTT,CAISESNTAGNSPLHF
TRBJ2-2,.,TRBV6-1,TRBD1,TGTGCCAGCAGTGAAGTCAGGGGGAGAACCGGGGAGCTGTTTTTT,CASSEVRGRTGELFF
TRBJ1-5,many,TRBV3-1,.,TGTGCCAGCAGCTTCCCGGGACACAGCAATCAGCCCCAGCATTTT,CASSFPGHSNQPQHF
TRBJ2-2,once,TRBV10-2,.,.,CASSPGQIYTGELFFF
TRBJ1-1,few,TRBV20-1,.,TGCAGTGCTTCAAGAGCAAGGGTGAACACTGAAGCTTTCTTT,CSASRARVNTEAFF
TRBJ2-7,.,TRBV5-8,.,TGTGCCAGCACCCCCGCCCCGGGACATCCCTACGAGCAGTACTTC,CASTPAPGHPYEQYF
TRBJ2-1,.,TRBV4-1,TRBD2,TGCGCCAGCAGCCAAGAAATTGGACTAGCGGACTTTACTTTCACCTACAATGAGCAGTTCTTC,CASSQEIGLADFTFTYNEQFF
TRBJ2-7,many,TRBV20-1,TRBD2,TGCAGTGCTAGAAGGCCTAGCGGGACCTACGAGCAGTACTTC,CSARRPSGTYEQYF
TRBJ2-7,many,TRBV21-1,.,TGTGCCAGCAGCAAAAAGGGTTTCGAGGGAACCTCCGAGCAGTACTTC,CASSKKGFEGTSEQYF
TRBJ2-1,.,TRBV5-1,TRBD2,TGCGCCAGCAGGGTCGGGGGGTCCTCTAATGAGCAGTTCTTC,CASRVGGSSNEQFF